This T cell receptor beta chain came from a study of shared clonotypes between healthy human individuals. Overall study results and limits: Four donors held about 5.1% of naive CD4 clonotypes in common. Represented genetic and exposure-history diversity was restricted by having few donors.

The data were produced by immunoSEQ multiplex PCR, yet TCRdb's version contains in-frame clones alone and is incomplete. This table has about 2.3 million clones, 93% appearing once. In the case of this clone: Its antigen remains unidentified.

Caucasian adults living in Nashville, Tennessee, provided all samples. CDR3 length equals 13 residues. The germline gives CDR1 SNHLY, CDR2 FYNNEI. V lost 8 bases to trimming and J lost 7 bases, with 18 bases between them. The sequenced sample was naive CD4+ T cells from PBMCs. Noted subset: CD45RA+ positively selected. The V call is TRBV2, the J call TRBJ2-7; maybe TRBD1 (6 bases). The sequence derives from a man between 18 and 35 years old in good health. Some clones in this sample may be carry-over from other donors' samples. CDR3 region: CASVIQGKGEQYF. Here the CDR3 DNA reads TGTGCCAGCGTCATCCAGGGGAAGGGAGAGCAGTACTTC.